There are many counts of the clone carrying this T cell receptor (beta chain). Its antigen is still unknown. This entry comes from a study of CD8+CD57+ T cells in acquired aplastic anemia. Study-level information: Isolated CD4+ and CD8+ cells, once sorted, yielded DNA averaging roughly 3 ug.

Using genomic DNA as the template, TCR beta VDJ and CDR3 profiling was carried out. TCRdb reprocessed the reads via MiXCR and lists one record per CDR3 protein. The sample has some 180,000 distinct CDR3 sequences; 48% are singletons. Only patients with CD8+CD57+ cell expansion on flow cytometry were chosen for sequencing. The patients, all of them, had severe acquired aplastic anemia. Blood samples were obtained from patients who had received no prior therapy. General observations from the study: Patients and healthy controls showed no significant CD8+ Simpson's diversity difference.

V lost 6 bases and J lost 0, with 21 bases in between. The CDR3 length is 17 residues. Germline loops: CDR1 DFQATT, CDR2 SNEGSKA (reference sequence). This clonotype was sampled from a human donor with aplastic anemia. The chain employs TRBV20-1 and TRBJ1-5; tentatively, D is TRBD1 (5 bases). The sample was sorted CD4+, CD8+, or CD8+CD57+ T cells (not recorded which) from PBMCs. In DNA form, the CDR3 reads TGCAGTGCGACCAGACCGGGACGAACATTTAGCAATCAGCCCCAGCATTTT. It yields the protein CSATRPGRTFSNQPQHF.